This T cell receptor beta chain is from a study of cytomegalovirus exposure and HLA in healthy donors (TCRdb year 2017). About the study as a whole: An earlier analysis of roughly 500 of the donors reported more than 250 Gb of sequence data and 117 million unique TCR beta sequences from 150 million to 200 million T cells. Around 320 gigabases of sequencing data and 78 million or so unique TCR sequences were included in an early release covering 500 to 750 HLA-typed donors. Among the roughly 410 genotyped donors, approximately 76% belonged to the genetic ancestry cluster associated with self-reported Caucasian donors. The study aimed to test whether signatures of past pathogen exposure could be identified by cataloging public T cell receptors. Using immunosequencing, the study profiled T cell repertoires from approximately 700 subjects and related those repertoires to cytomegalovirus serostatus. A separate validation cohort of approximately 130 different subjects was used in addition to the approximately 610-subject first cohort. To predict cytomegalovirus infection status, the study brought together high-throughput TCR immunosequencing, statistical association of individual TCRs with disease status, and machine learning. A later analysis re-analyzed previously published TCR beta repertoires from about 730 donors and added high-resolution HLA genotyping to study TCR occurrence patterns. The later analysis used no new phenotypic data to find candidate immune exposures, relying instead on TCR beta sequences and their occurrence across donors. In an earlier analysis of around 540 of the donors, high-throughput TCR beta sequencing was used to judge whether each TCR beta V gene segment behaved as functional or pseudogenic. Donor age, sex, ethnicity and CMV serostatus were compiled alongside the repertoire data. Genome-wide SNP genotypes for about 55% of the 666 donors were used in a later genetic analysis, which treated that subset as a discovery cohort. Every repertoire in the discovery cohort had been generated on one and the same sequencing platform. Class I and class II HLA loci were covered by the typing at four-digit resolution. Typing coverage differed by locus: A, B, C, DRB1 and DQB1 were typed in about 629-640 donors, DQA1 in about 550, DPA1 in 600 to 610, and DPB1 in just under 490. Because of strong linkage in the cohort, roughly five DR-DQ haplotypes were treated as single units for association and clustering. On average, 235,054 unique TCR beta nucleotide sequences were sequenced per donor among about 400 genotyped donors of the cohort, with about 17% of those sequences being non-productive. Paper-wide results and their limitations: A group of highly shared sequence variants was considered likely to be a technical artifact of the sequencing pipeline. According to the authors, the approach could potentially be generalized to other disease states and immunological phenotypes. Strong co-occurrence of HLA alleles, especially DR and DQ, made assigning TCR associations to individual alleles difficult. Compared with equally common non-associated chains, HLA-associated TCR beta chains in a later analysis were more clonally expanded and had lower generation probabilities. According to a later analysis, most CMV-associated TCR beta chains appeared to be HLA-restricted, and the HLA associations seemed to be driven largely by CMV exposure. Approximately 18 rarely observed V segments, including chromosome 9 orphons, were excluded from the earlier analysis of about 610 of the donors because counts were too low. According to a later genetic analysis, donors in an Asian-associated ancestry cluster had fewer N-insertions in productive TCRs than the approximately 700-donor mean. The 87-base-pair reads could not distinguish some IMGT-functional V segments, including TRBV6-2 and TRBV6-3, so those segments were excluded. The classifier was reported to diagnose cytomegalovirus status with high specificity and sensitivity in both the original cohort and the validation cohort. While some public TCRs were present in many individuals, most TCR sequences turned up only very rarely across donors. In an earlier analysis of 450 to 750 of the donors, most TCR beta V segments appeared in productive rearrangements about 87% or about 30% of the time, broadly matching IMGT annotations. Immune exposure information for the cohort was limited to CMV serostatus. Because HLA typing was missing for some donors at each locus, association tests included only the typed subset. Correlated functional status among segregating V segments might reflect linkage disequilibrium, but an unknown experimental factor could not be ruled out. In a later genetic analysis, a missense DCLRE1C variant was associated with V-gene and J-gene trimming of TCR beta chains, and the association was replicated in an independent cohort. A later analysis reported that several top co-occurrence clusters appeared linked to parvovirus B19, influenza, CMV and Epstein-Barr virus. Roughly uniform sequencing depth across donors was assumed in presence/absence analyses, although this assumption may not hold. A few of the identified cytomegalovirus-associated TCR beta chains were confirmed in vitro to be specific for cytomegalovirus antigens. A later analysis associated about 17,000 TCR beta sequences with specific HLA alleles at a false discovery rate of 0.05. This cohort had only TCR beta chains sequenced, and the lack of alpha or paired-chain data limited which features could be detected. In a later analysis, TCR association rates were found to vary across HLA loci, with the most associated TCRs seen for DRB1 alleles and the fewest for HLA-C alleles. A further reported finding was that TCR beta sequences accurately predicted the HLA-A and HLA-B alleles for most subjects in the first cohort. The study gave a list of 150 to 200 TCR beta chains associated with cytomegalovirus.

About this clone: Its antigen remains unidentified. There are no base qualities to consult, and no much larger clone falls within one base.

In total, around 600 healthy bone marrow donors made up the cohort. Cohort members were all nominally healthy when sampled, although unrecorded immune exposures were likely present. The donor tested CMV seronegative, placing the donor among the 350 or so seronegative members of the cohort. Every donor gave a peripheral blood sample, and the peripheral blood mononuclear cells from that sample were used for TCR beta sequencing. The Qiagen DNeasy Blood Extraction Kit was used to extract genomic DNA from the blood cell samples. The library was produced with the immunoSEQ multiplex PCR assay. For the multiplex PCR, a mixture combining 60 forward primers for TCR Vbeta segments and 13 reverse primers for TCR Jbeta segments was used. Amplification of the CDR3 region of rearranged TCR beta genes was performed with a multiplex PCR assay on genomic DNA. On the Illumina HiSeq System, the amplified TCR beta libraries were sequenced as 87-base-pair reads. The published analysis was carried out like this. In a later analysis, around 80 million unique TCR beta chains were counted across the 500 to 700 repertoires, and some 10 million of these chains were shared by at least two donors. To remove PCR and sequencing errors, raw reads were error-corrected and collapsed into unique sequences using a nearest-neighbor algorithm that merged closely related sequences. CDR3 sequences were aligned to IMGT reference sequences to assign V, D and J gene segments. For a sequence to be retained, a match of at least six nucleotides was required to both a V gene segment and a J gene segment. Rearrangements were called productive when the CDR3 lacked stop codons and stayed in frame with V and J; all others were non-productive. CDR3 was defined according to IMGT convention as the region running from the second conserved V-encoded cysteine to the conserved J-encoded phenylalanine. In an earlier analysis of around 570 of the donors, sequences lacking an unambiguous match to a single V gene segment were excluded. In an earlier analysis of approximately 550 of the donors, V segments were called functional above 56.7% productive rearrangements and were called segregating when the between-donor standard deviation exceeded 5%. A statistical classification framework was developed to diagnose cytomegalovirus status using the catalog of TCR beta chain sequences. A later analysis assigned V and J genes by comparing TCR nucleotide sequences with IMGT/GENE-DB human TR gene sequences. The TCRdist pipeline was used in a later analysis to assign CDR3 sequences and most-parsimonious VDJ recombination scenarios. In a later analysis, every TCR beta chain was defined by the combination of its CDR3 amino acid sequence and its V-gene family, and reads without a unique V-gene family were dropped. As a way to deal with suspected cross-contamination and a sequencing artifact, a later analysis dropped 450 to 700 nucleotide sequences that were highly shared and had low generation probability. In a later analysis, a clonal expansion index for each public chain was calculated from normalized within-repertoire ranks of inferred template counts. A later analysis computed generation probabilities with a VDJ recombination model fitted to out-of-frame rearrangements, and checked the results against IGoR. A later analysis scored TCR-TCR, TCR-HLA and TCR-CMV co-occurrence with hypergeometric tests, applying a repertoire-size bias correction to TCR pairs. To estimate false discovery rates, a later analysis permuted the HLA or CMV assignments 20 times. A later analysis grouped co-occurring TCRs with DBSCAN, adding TCRdist sequence similarity when clustering within HLA-allele-positive subsets. For co-occurrence clustering, repertoires with fewer than 30,000 or more than 120,000 public chains were excluded, along with 4 to 6 repertoires with anomalous nucleotide sharing. TCRdb limited this immuneACCESS table to in-frame rearrangements with V and J called. A share of clones is missing; checked studies link under half to unresolved V genes, and the rest is unexplained. V, J and clone size derive from that table, while D and trimming were established from the DNA sequence. Recorded for this sample are roughly 150,000 clones; approximately 83% of them occurred a single time. Over 2.5% of the sample belongs to the ten largest clones.

CDR1 and CDR2, looked up from the germline V gene, are SGHDN and FVKESK. V gives up 4 bases and J gives up 7 bases, and the segment between their germline ends measures 16 bases. The CDR3 contains 14 residues, cysteine and phenylalanine counted. Just the 42-base CDR3 DNA is kept, in frame starting at base 1. The chain was built from TRBV14 and TRBJ1-2, with the D gene not clear enough to name. The origin of this receptor is a male donor in good health and CMV-seronegative. Sequencing was performed on PBMCs. The CDR3 protein is CASSPSWPVRGYTF. The DNA sequence reads TGTGCCAGCAGCCCCTCTTGGCCCGTACGTGGCTACACCTTC.